A single sample is the source of the 28 T cell receptor beta chains below, sequenced in a study of CD8+CD57+ T cells in acquired aplastic anemia. Template material for TCR beta VDJ and CDR3 profiling consisted of genomic DNA. One entry per CDR3 protein, called by TCRdb with MiXCR from the reads. The profile covers about 220,000 distinct CDR3 sequences, with roughly 35% appearing a single time and roughly 1.1% taken by the ten largest. The sample taken for sequencing was sorted CD4+, CD8+, or CD8+CD57+ T cells (not recorded which) from PBMCs. These receptors all come from a human donor in good health, serving as a control.

This clonotype turned up a few times. The gene calls are TRBV5-6 and TRBJ2-3, with 7 bases matching TRBD1. The V segment lost 3 bases and the J segment 4 bases; nucleotides outside the gene matches: 5. The CDR3 length is 14 residues. Germline CDR1 SGHDT, CDR2 YYEEEE. Here the CDR3 reads CASSSRGQSDTQYF. CDR3 nucleotides: TGTGCCAGCAGCTCCCGGGGACAGTCAGATACGCAGTATTTT.

This clonotype was recorded a few times. The gene calls are TRBV5-1 and TRBJ2-5; possibly TRBD2 for D (7 bases). V was trimmed by 4 bases and J by 3 bases, leaving 13 bases between them. Germline lookup yields CDR1 SGHRS and CDR2 YFSETQ. This CDR3 is 14 amino acids long. In nucleotides, the CDR3 is TGCGCCAGCAGCCCGGGGGCGGGAGAAGAGACCCAGTACTTC. Protein product: CASSPGAGEETQYF.

To note about this clonotype: One base away lies a much larger clone, so this may be a sequencing read error. The chain has TRBV9 and TRBJ1-1, with D unclear. The CDR3 has 14 residues. CDR1 and CDR2 from the germline V gene are SGDLS and YYNGEE. CDR3 in amino acids: CVSSGEPGNTEAFF. The CDR3 nucleotides are TGTGTCAGCAGCGGAGAACCCGGGAACACTGAAGCTTTCTTT.

This clonotype was seen at least ten times. This chain uses TRBV7-8 with TRBJ2-3; the D gene is possibly TRBD2 (5 bases). Germline V gene lookup returns CDR1 SGHVS and CDR2 FQNEAQ. Trimming cost V 7 bases and J 2 bases, with 19 bases left between them. The CDR3 loop spans 16 amino acids. The DNA for the CDR3 is TGTGCCAGCACCCACCTCGGAGGTACTTACACAGATACGCAGTATTTT. This codes for CASTHLGGTYTDTQYF. The complete variable domain, with remaining parts taken from reference TRBV7-8 and TRBJ2-3, reads GAGVSQSPRYKVAKRGQDVALRCDPISGHVSLFWYQQALGQGPEFLTYFQNEAQLDKSGLPSDRFFAERPEGSVSTLKIQRTQQEDSAVYLCASTHLGGTYTDTQYFGPGTRLTVL.

The J gene is TRBJ2-2, the V gene TRBV6-1; 7 bases line up with TRBD1. This CDR3 is 14 amino acids long. Trimming cost V 5 bases and J 1 base; bases outside gene matches: 1. Germline CDR1 and CDR2: MNHNS and SASEGT. The CDR3 region has the DNA TGTGCCAGCAGTCGACAGGGGAACACCGGGGAGCTGTTTTTT. It encodes CASSRQGNTGELFF.

A word on this clonotype: With a much larger clone just one base away, this may be a read error. CDR3 sequence reads: CASRSGYGVDEQFF. In nucleotides, the CDR3 is TGTGCCAGCCGGAGTGGGTACGGGGTCGATGAGCAGTTCTTC. The chain joins TRBV9 to TRBJ2-1; TRBD2 is a possible D gene (5 bases). The CDR3 runs to 14 residues. Germline values: CDR1 SGDLS, CDR2 YYNGEE. Trimming cost V 7 bases and J 8 bases, with 19 bases left between them.

This clonotype was seen repeatedly, ten times or more. The chain combines TRBV19 with TRBJ2-3; 8 bases align to TRBD2. J was trimmed by 6 bases and V by 6 bases; bases with no gene match: 11. Germline V gene data show CDR1 as LNHDA and CDR2 as SQIVND (reference sequence). CDR3 size: 15 residues. CDR3 nucleotides: TGTGCCAGTAGGTCCAGCGGGAGTGCCCCGGATACGCAGTATTTT. This encodes CASRSSGSAPDTQYF. Complete variable domain (other parts from reference TRBV19 and TRBJ2-3): DGGITQSPKYLFRKEGQNVTLSCEQNLNHDAMYWYRQDPGQGLRLIYYSQIVNDFQKGDIAEGYSVSREKKESFPLTVTSAQKNPTAFYLCASRSSGSAPDTQYFGPGTRLTVL.

This clonotype was detected a few times. This chain links TRBV7-9 with TRBJ1-1, with D perhaps TRBD1 (5 bases). CDR1 and CDR2 (germline): SEHNR, FQNEAQ (reference sequence). The CDR3 extends over 10 amino acids. Here the CDR3 DNA reads TGTGCTATCCCAGGGTGGATAGCTTTCTTT. This encodes CAIPGWIAFF. The variable domain in full, with the rest retrieved from reference TRBV7-9 and TRBJ1-1, is DTGVSQNPRHKITKRGQNVTFRCDPISEHNRLYWYRQTLGQGPEFLTYFQNEAQLEKSRLLSDRFSAERPKGSFSTLEIQRTEQGDSAMYLCAIPGWIAFFGQGTRLTVV.

This clonotype showed up many times. This chain links TRBV20-1 with TRBJ1-6; 10 bases line up with TRBD1. With V trimmed by 6 bases and J by 10 bases, 3 bases remained unmatched. Germline CDR1 and CDR2: DFQATT and SNEGSKA (reference sequence). The CDR3 is 12 residues long. CDR3: CSAGQGGSPLHF. Here the CDR3 DNA reads TGCAGTGCAGGACAGGGGGGATCACCCCTCCACTTT.

This clonotype occurred a few times. This chain connects TRBV3-1 to TRBJ2-7; tentatively, D is TRBD1 or TRBD2 (5 bases each). Germline lookup yields CDR1 LGHDT and CDR2 YNNKEL (reference sequence). Trimming stripped 1 base from V and 3 bases from J, with 10 bases between. This CDR3 region has 14 residues. The CDR3 bases are TGTGCCAGCAGCCAAGTGCATGGGGGCTACGAGCAGTACTTC. Its protein product is CASSQVHGGYEQYF.

Concerning this clonotype itself: At one end, the junction sequence differs from germline, possibly due to a read error. The chain uses TRBV6-2 or TRBV6-3 and TRBJ2-7, with D possibly being TRBD2 (5 bases). From germline, CDR1 is MNHEY and CDR2 SVGEGT. The CDR3 sequence is 17 residues long. CDR3 loop: CASSYLVGSDASYEQYF. The CDR3 DNA reads as TGTGCTAGCAGTTACTTGGTCGGTAGCGACGCCTCCTACGAGCAGTACTTC.

The gene calls are TRBV10-2 and TRBJ1-5; TRBD1 agrees at 9 bases. V gave up 3 bases and J gave up 0 bases; unmatched junction bases: 6. Germline V gives CDR1 WSHSY, CDR2 SAAADI. This CDR3 spans 17 amino acids. The CDR3 nucleotides are TGCGCCAGCAGTGACGGGACAGGGATATATAGCAATCAGCCCCAGCATTTT. This codes for CASSDGTGIYSNQPQHF.

The J gene is TRBJ1-4, the V gene TRBV18; D may be TRBD1 (5 bases). The V gene's germline CDR1 is KGHSH and CDR2 LQKENI. CDR3 length equals 14 residues. Trimming stripped 2 bases from V and 2 bases from J, with 6 bases between. The CDR3 loop reads CASSPGTTNEKLFF. The DNA of the CDR3 is TGTGCCAGCTCACCAGGGACGACTAATGAAAAACTGTTTTTT. Filled out from reference TRBV18 and TRBJ1-4, the complete variable domain reads NAGVMQNPRHLVRRRGQEARLRCSPMKGHSHVYWYRQLPEEGLKFMVYLQKENIIDESGMPKERFSAEFPKEGPSILRIQQVVRGDSAAYFCASSPGTTNEKLFFGSGTQLSVL.

The chain joins TRBV3-1 to TRBJ1-2; D is unresolved. The V end was cut by 1 base, the J end by 7 bases, with 7 bases between. The CDR3 consists of 12 residues. From germline, CDR1 is LGHDT and CDR2 YNNKEL (reference sequence). The chain's CDR3 is CASSQVARGYTF. The CDR3 bases are TGTGCCAGCAGCCAAGTCGCCCGTGGCTACACCTTC.

The chain combines TRBV19 with TRBJ2-7, with D possibly being TRBD2 (5 bases). CDR3 length: 14 residues. Trimming left V 3 bases short and J 2 bases short, with 11 bases between. Germline loops: CDR1 LNHDA, CDR2 SQIVND (reference sequence). In nucleotides, the CDR3 is TGTGCCAGTAGTATCAGCGGCGACACCTACGAGCAGTACTTC. Amino acid sequence: CASSISGDTYEQYF.

About this clonotype itself: A much larger clone differs by one base, so this may be a read error. V and J are TRBV5-1 and TRBJ2-5; no clear D gene. The CDR3 sequence is 14 residues long. Germline V CDR1 and CDR2: SGHRS, YFSETQ. The germline V and J ends were trimmed by 1 base and 3 bases, with 10 bases remaining between them. The CDR3 protein is CASSLSPRKETQYF. The CDR3 nucleotides read TGCGCCAGCAGCTTGAGTCCCAGGAAAGAGACCCAGTACTTC.

V gene TRBV2 combines with J gene TRBJ1-6, with D perhaps TRBD1 (6 bases). V was clipped by 7 bases and J by 7 bases, with 11 bases between them. CDR1 is SNHLY, CDR2 FYNNEI, per germline. This CDR3 has 13 amino acids. This CDR3 is CASISGGNSPLHF. Written as DNA, the CDR3 is TGTGCCAGCATAAGCGGGGGCAATTCACCCCTCCACTTT.

This clonotype was seen a handful of times. The chain has TRBV19 and TRBJ2-7; D may be TRBD2 (6 bases). Germline assignment: CDR1 LNHDA and CDR2 SQIVND (reference sequence). The CDR3 runs to 15 residues. V lost 3 bases and J 3 bases, leaving 15 bases between the germline ends. In DNA form, the CDR3 reads TGTGCCAGTAGTATCACGGGACTTGTCTACTACGAGCAGTACTTC. Its translation: CASSITGLVYYEQYF.

This clonotype was seen repeatedly, ten times or more. This chain links TRBV7-8 with TRBJ1-4; 8 positions match TRBD1. Germline V gives CDR1 SGHVS, CDR2 FQNEAQ. V dropped 5 bases and J dropped 5; count of bases not matched to a gene: 7. The CDR3 is 15 residues long. The CDR3: CASSIRQGKNEKLFF. CDR3 nucleotides: TGTGCCAGCAGCATACGACAGGGGAAGAATGAAAAACTGTTTTTT.

A word on this clonotype: This clone may be a read error of a much larger clone one base away. Given the absence of the conserved phenylalanine or tryptophan at the CDR3 end, a read error is likely. This chain links TRBV12-5 with TRBJ1-6; 7 bases align to TRBD1. This CDR3 contains 16 residues. Germline CDR1 LGHNT, CDR2 FRNRAP. J was trimmed by 3 bases and V by 3 bases; bases with no gene match: 5. In DNA, the CDR3 is TGTGCTAGTGGTTTCGAACAGGGGCGCTATAATTCACCCCTCCACCTT. Amino acids: CASGFEQGRYNSPLHL.

The rearrangement joins TRBV20-1 to TRBJ1-2, with 7 bases matching TRBD1. After removal of 2 bases from V and 4 bases from J, the junction contained 10 bases not matched to a gene. Germline V lookup: CDR1 DFQATT, CDR2 SNEGSKA (reference sequence). The CDR3 contains 15 residues. For the CDR3, the DNA is TGCAGTGCTAGACGGCAGGGGGTCCAGGGCTATGGCTACACCTTC. It translates to CSARRQGVQGYGYTF.

This clonotype was observed a handful of times. A much larger clone sits a single nucleotide away, making a read error possible. V gene TRBV24-1 combines with J gene TRBJ2-2; TRBD1 matches 8 bases. The germline V gene has CDR1 KGHDR and CDR2 SFDVKD. This CDR3 spans 16 amino acids. DNA for the CDR3: TGTGCCACCAGTGATTCACCCAGGGGGCGGACCGGGGGGCTGTTTTTT. Protein sequence: CATSDSPRGRTGGLFF.

This clonotype was found many times. The chain has TRBV10-3 and TRBJ2-5, with a tentative D call TRBD2 (6 bases). This CDR3 spans 12 amino acids. Trimming shortened V by 9 bases and J by 4 bases, and 12 bases separated the two germline ends. Germline V CDR1 and CDR2: ENHRY, SYGVKD. The DNA for the CDR3 is TGTGCCATTTCGACTAGAGGAGAGACCCAGTACTTC. Protein product: CAISTRGETQYF.

This sequence joins TRBV5-5 and TRBJ1-1, with 7 positions matching TRBD1. This CDR3 has 16 residues. The germline gives CDR1 SGHKS, CDR2 YYEKEE (reference sequence). V shed 5 bases, J shed 1 base, and the junction held 11 bases outside the gene matches. Written as DNA, the CDR3 is TGTGCCAGCAGACGTACGACCGGGACAGCGAACACTGAAGCTTTCTTT. Translated, it gives CASRRTTGTANTEAFF.

This chain connects TRBV2 to TRBJ2-6, with 7 bases fitting TRBD1. This CDR3 comprises 15 residues. The V gene's germline CDR1 is SNHLY and CDR2 FYNNEI. Trimming removed 6 bases from V and 0 bases from J; junction bases left unmatched: 2. The CDR3 sequence is CASRDRDSGANVLTF. The CDR3 DNA is TGTGCCAGCAGAGACAGGGACTCTGGGGCCAACGTCCTGACTTTC.

There are many counts of this clonotype. This sequence joins TRBV24-1 and TRBJ2-1; TRBD2 agrees at 14 bases. The V segment lost 4 bases and the J segment 4 bases; nucleotides outside the gene matches: 5. The CDR3 consists of 17 residues. CDR1 and CDR2 (germline): KGHDR, SFDVKD. CDR3 sequence: CATSEGTSGSLYNEQFF. The CDR3 DNA sequence: TGTGCCACCAGTGAGGGGACTAGCGGGAGCCTGTACAATGAGCAGTTCTTC.

Ten or more counts support this clonotype. V and J are TRBV7-8 and TRBJ1-5; D ambiguous. V lost 1 base and J 6 bases, leaving 13 bases between the germline ends. This CDR3 has 15 residues. Germline V CDR1 and CDR2: SGHVS, FQNEAQ. The CDR3 sequence: CASSLVGGPAQPQHF. For the CDR3, the DNA is TGTGCCAGCAGCTTAGTCGGAGGGCCGGCTCAGCCCCAGCATTTT.

V gene TRBV24-1 combines with J gene TRBJ1-2; D unresolved. The CDR3 is 15 amino acids. Germline V gives CDR1 KGHDR, CDR2 SFDVKD. V was trimmed by 7 bases and J by 4 bases, leaving 18 bases between them. As DNA, the CDR3 is TGTGCCACCAGCCCCGGGCAGGTACCGTTCTATGGCTACACCTTC. The encoded protein is CATSPGQVPFYGYTF.